Listed below are T cell receptor beta chains from one sample, sequenced in a study of blood T cells in healthy people across ages. TCRdb re-called the 5' RACE reads through MiXCR, storing one row per CDR3 protein. The data hold 540,000 or so distinct CDR3 sequences, with approximately 30% observed a single time. The specimen sequenced was blood. All receptors come from a woman aged 70-85 years in good health. Both conserved end residues are part of each CDR3. The order of the fields is D gene, V gene, J gene, clone size, CDR3 protein, CDR3 DNA. A D gene is named only where the DNA matches it firmly. Some rows mark clone size as missing; the rest say once, few, many or name a class of expanded clone.

.	TRBV5-1	TRBJ2-7	few	CASSPISNPTYEQYF	TGCGCCAGCAGCCCTATCTCGAACCCTACCTACGAGCAGTACTTC
.	TRBV7-2	TRBJ2-1	.	CASSLDYGNYNEQFF	TGTGCCAGCAGCTTAGACTACGGGAACTACAATGAGCAGTTCTTC
.	TRBV9	TRBJ2-1	.	CASSLRLGNEQFF	TGTGCCAGCAGCCTCCGTCTGGGCAATGAGCAGTTCTTC
TRBD2	TRBV4-1	TRBJ2-2	.	CASSDFSGATGELFF	TGCGCCAGCAGCGACTTTAGCGGGGCGACCGGGGAGCTGTTTTTT
TRBD1	TRBV4-1	TRBJ1-4	.	CASSQQDRGSHEKLFF	TGCGCCAGCAGCCAACAGGACAGGGGGAGTCATGAAAAACTGTTTTTT
TRBD1	TRBV7-6	TRBJ2-1	few	CASSLMNRGAYNEQFF	TGTGCCAGCAGCCTAATGAACAGGGGTGCTTACAATGAGCAGTTCTTC
TRBD2	TRBV12-3/TRBV12-4	TRBJ2-4	few	CASGPLAGLIQYF	TGTGCCAGCGGGCCCCTAGCGGGACTGATTCAGTACTTC
TRBD2	TRBV20-1	TRBJ2-5	few	CSATSGGLRVTQYF	TGCAGTGCTACTAGCGGGGGCCTTAGAGTGACCCAGTACTTC
TRBD1	TRBV20-1	TRBJ1-2	.	CSATGTGGSDRGYTF	TGCAGTGCGACCGGGACAGGGGGCTCAGACCGCGGCTACACCTTC
TRBD1	TRBV6-5	TRBJ1-2	.	CASSPRQGAGYGYTF	TGTGCCAGCAGTCCCAGACAGGGGGCGGGCTATGGCTACACCTTC
TRBD1	TRBV5-6	TRBJ2-4	.	CASSDSGDRAAKNIQYF	TGTGCCAGCAGCGATTCGGGTGACAGGGCCGCCAAAAACATTCAGTACTTC
.	TRBV7-9	TRBJ2-1	.	CASSLKGEGEQFF	TGTGCCAGCAGCTTAAAGGGGGAGGGTGAGCAGTTCTTC
TRBD1	TRBV3-1	TRBJ2-7	few	CASSQADRTHEQYF	TGTGCCAGCAGCCAAGCGGACAGGACCCACGAGCAGTACTTC
.	TRBV12-3/TRBV12-4	TRBJ2-2	.	CASTRATASTGELFF	TGTGCCAGCACCCGGGCGACCGCGAGCACCGGGGAGCTGTTTTTT
.	TRBV9	TRBJ1-1	.	CAGSVLGGTEAFF	TGTGCCGGCAGCGTTCTCGGCGGCACTGAAGCTTTCTTT
.	TRBV4-1	TRBJ1-3	.	CASTQADGSFSGNTIYF	TGCGCCAGCACCCAAGCGGACGGCAGCTTCTCTGGAAACACCATATATTTT
.	TRBV6-2/TRBV6-3	TRBJ1-2	.	CASSYRGNNYGYTF	TGTGCCAGCAGTTACCGTGGGAATAACTATGGCTACACCTTC
.	TRBV3-1	TRBJ2-5	few	CASSQRNTQETQYF	TGTGCCAGCAGCCAACGGAATACTCAAGAGACCCAGTACTTC
TRBD1	TRBV12-3/TRBV12-4	TRBJ1-2	.	CASSPLGQGYGYTF	TGTGCCAGCAGTCCACTGGGACAGGGTTATGGCTACACCTTC
.	TRBV5-1	TRBJ2-7	.	CASSQPEAEQYF	TGCGCCAGCAGCCAGCCGGAGGCCGAGCAGTACTTC
TRBD1	TRBV6-1	TRBJ2-7	few	CASSEGDRITYEQYF	TGTGCCAGCAGTGAAGGGGACAGGATTACGTACGAGCAGTACTTC
.	TRBV7-2	TRBJ2-3	few	CASSLAGAEDTQYF	TGTGCCAGCAGTTTAGCTGGGGCCGAAGATACGCAGTATTTT
TRBD2	TRBV5-1	TRBJ2-2	.	CASSLLPRTSGAGELFF	TGCGCCAGCAGCTTGCTCCCGCGGACTAGCGGGGCCGGGGAGCTGTTTTTT
.	TRBV7-2	TRBJ1-2	.	CASSFWGSSYDYTF	TGTGCCAGCAGCTTCTGGGGCAGCTCTTATGACTACACCTTC
.	TRBV24-1	TRBJ2-1	.	CATAGGRSSYNEQFF	TGTGCCACCGCTGGGGGACGGAGCTCCTACAATGAGCAGTTCTTC
TRBD2	TRBV9	TRBJ2-3	few	CASSERTSGGGTTDTQYF	TGTGCCAGCAGCGAACGGACTAGCGGGGGTGGAACCACAGATACGCAGTATTTT
TRBD2	TRBV5-5	TRBJ2-3	few	CASSSRWGGVTDTQYF	TGTGCCAGCAGCTCCCGGTGGGGGGGGGTCACAGATACGCAGTATTTT
.	TRBV7-2	TRBJ2-5	few	CASSWGGGSKETQYF	TGTGCCAGCAGCTGGGGAGGTGGCAGTAAGGAGACCCAGTACTTC
.	TRBV5-6	TRBJ1-2	many	CASSFGNQGSGYTF	TGTGCCAGCAGCTTCGGAAACCAGGGAAGTGGCTACACCTTC
.	TRBV20-1	TRBJ2-3	.	CSARDQGHSSRSTDTQYF	TGCAGTGCTAGAGACCAAGGCCATAGTAGCAGAAGCACAGATACGCAGTATTTT
.	TRBV19	TRBJ2-1	.	CASGGRGRSNEQFF	TGTGCCAGCGGTGGCCGCGGGCGGTCCAATGAGCAGTTCTTC
.	TRBV3-1	TRBJ2-3	few	CASSQGLGLAITDTQYF	TGTGCCAGCAGCCAAGGGCTCGGGCTAGCTATCACAGATACGCAGTATTTT
TRBD2	TRBV6-2/TRBV6-3	TRBJ2-5	.	CASSYSWSGGARRETQYF	TGTGCCAGCAGTTACTCATGGAGCGGGGGCGCCCGACGCGAGACCCAGTACTTC
TRBD2	TRBV4-2	TRBJ2-1	.	CASSQDPSGSDEQFF	TGTGCCAGCAGCCAAGATCCCAGCGGGAGCGATGAGCAGTTCTTC
TRBD1	TRBV20-1	TRBJ1-2	few	CSARGQGSYGYTF	TGCAGTGCAAGAGGACAGGGTAGCTATGGCTACACCTTC
TRBD2	TRBV5-1	TRBJ2-5	few	CATRLAGEETQYF	TGCGCCACCCGACTAGCGGGGGAAGAGACCCAGTACTTC
.	TRBV11-3	TRBJ1-1	.	CASSQFGSRGTEAFF	TGTGCCAGCAGCCAATTTGGCTCCAGGGGCACTGAAGCTTTCTTT
.	TRBV3-1	TRBJ1-2	few	CASSQQTGRSGYTF	TGTGCCAGCAGCCAACAAACAGGGAGGTCTGGCTACACCTTC
TRBD2	TRBV9	TRBJ2-3	few	CAPAGGKDTQYF	TGTGCCCCTGCGGGAGGGAAAGATACGCAGTATTTT
.	TRBV5-1	TRBJ2-5	.	CASSLGGQEGETQYF	TGCGCCAGCAGCTTGGGAGGACAGGAGGGAGAGACCCAGTACTTC
.	TRBV9	TRBJ1-1	.	CASTYSWAGNTEAFF	TGTGCCAGCACCTATAGCTGGGCTGGGAACACTGAAGCTTTCTTT
.	TRBV12-3/TRBV12-4	TRBJ2-7	.	CATARPPVYEQYF	TGTGCCACCGCACGACCACCGGTCTACGAGCAGTACTTC
.	TRBV29-1	TRBJ2-7	.	CSVVAGRGENEQYF	TGCAGCGTTGTGGCGGGCAGGGGTGAGAACGAGCAGTACTTC
.	TRBV7-6	TRBJ2-3	.	CASSPQGTTSTDTQYF	TGTGCCAGCAGCCCCCAGGGGACTACTAGCACAGATACGCAGTATTTT
.	TRBV6-5	TRBJ1-1	few	CASSTTRNTEAFF	TGTGCCAGCAGCACAACCCGGAACACTGAAGCTTTCTTT
.	TRBV7-2	TRBJ2-1	few	CASSLQGGDWDEQFF	TGTGCCAGCAGCTTACAGGGTGGGGATTGGGATGAGCAGTTCTTC